Following are 10 T cell receptor beta chains from one sample sequenced in a study of cytomegalovirus exposure and HLA in healthy donors. PCR used 60 Vbeta primers and 13 Jbeta primers. The protocol was immunoSEQ multiplex PCR, while the TCRdb copy is restricted to in-frame clones and leaves out a portion. The sample consists of about 55,000 clones, approximately 80% of them appearing once. The sequencing input was PBMCs. The receptor set was obtained from a female donor in good health and CMV-seronegative.

The chain is built from TRBV30 and TRBJ2-2; tentatively, D is TRBD1 (6 bases). V lost 4 bases and J 5 bases, leaving 14 bases between the germline ends. The CDR3 contains 14 residues. Germline V gene data show CDR1 as GTSNPN and CDR2 as SVGIG (reference sequence). The CDR3 reads CAWNLGALTGELFF. DNA of the CDR3: TGTGCCTGGAATTTGGGGGCGCTGACCGGGGAGCTGTTTTTT.

The V gene is TRBV28, the J gene TRBJ2-5; 7 nucleotides match TRBD1. The germline V gene encodes CDR1 MDHEN and CDR2 SYDVKM. The CDR3 totals 14 residues. Trimming removed 6 bases from V and 1 base from J; junction bases left unmatched: 5. Here the CDR3 reads CASSPGQTQETQYF. In DNA form, the CDR3 reads TGTGCCAGCAGCCCGGGACAGACCCAAGAGACCCAGTACTTC.

The J gene is TRBJ2-3, the V gene TRBV15; D possibly corresponds to TRBD1 (6 bases). Germline V CDR1 and CDR2: LNHNV, YYDKDF (reference sequence). The CDR3 is 15 amino acids. With 0 bases removed from V and 1 base from J, the gap between germline ends came to 8 bases. CDR3 loop: CATSRESGGTDTQYF. The CDR3 DNA is TGTGCCACCAGCAGAGAATCAGGGGGCACAGATACGCAGTATTTT.

This rearrangement joins TRBV18 to TRBJ2-7, with 8 bases identical to TRBD1. Unmatched junction bases numbered 4, after V lost 2 bases and J lost 4 bases. CDR3 length equals 14 residues. Per the germline V gene, CDR1 is KGHSH and CDR2 is LQKENI. For the CDR3, the DNA is TGTGCCAGCTCACCAACAGGGGGAGGTTACGAGCAGTACTTC. Protein sequence: CASSPTGGGYEQYF. The complete variable domain, with remaining parts taken from reference TRBV18 and TRBJ2-7, reads NAGVMQNPRHLVRRRGQEARLRCSPMKGHSHVYWYRQLPEEGLKFMVYLQKENIIDESGMPKERFSAEFPKEGPSILRIQQVVRGDSAAYFCASSPTGGGYEQYFGPGTRLTVT.

The rearrangement links TRBV30 to TRBJ1-1; D perhaps matches TRBD1 (5 bases). This CDR3 has 14 amino acids. V was trimmed by 1 base and J by 1 base, leaving 10 bases between them. Per the germline V gene, CDR1 is GTSNPN and CDR2 is SVGIG (reference sequence). The DNA of the CDR3 is TGTGCCTGGAGTGCGGGGGGAACGAACACTGAAGCTTTCTTT. Translation gives CAWSAGGTNTEAFF. Full variable domain (rest looked up from reference TRBV30 and TRBJ1-1): SQTIHQWPATLVQPVGSPLSLECTVEGTSNPNLYWYRQAAGRGLQLLFYSVGIGQISSEVPQNLSASRPQDRQFILSSKKLLLSDSGFYLCAWSAGGTNTEAFFGQGTRLTVV.

J is TRBJ2-7 and V is TRBV25-1, with D perhaps TRBD2 (7 bases). The CDR3 contains 13 residues. CDR1 and CDR2 (germline): MGHDK, SYGVNS. With 4 bases removed from V and 4 bases from J, the gap between germline ends came to 11 bases. CDR3 DNA: TGTGCCAGCAGTGCTAGGGGGGGGTACGAGCAGTACTTC. Translation gives CASSARGGYEQYF.

The chain is built from TRBV18 and TRBJ2-7, with TRBD2 matching over 7 bases. CDR1 and CDR2 (germline): KGHSH, LQKENI. This CDR3 is 14 amino acids long. V lost 2 bases, J lost 3 bases, and 4 bases stayed unmatched. The CDR3 here is CASSPGLADYEQYF. The DNA of the CDR3 is TGTGCCAGCTCACCAGGTCTAGCGGACTACGAGCAGTACTTC.

The V call is TRBV19, the J call TRBJ2-2, with D tentatively TRBD2 (5 bases). The germline V gene has CDR1 LNHDA and CDR2 SQIVND (reference sequence). The V end lost 7 bases, the J end lost 5 bases, and 14 bases lay between the germline ends. The CDR3 extends over 14 amino acids. The DNA for the CDR3 is TGTGCCAGTAAGAGGGAACAGACGACCGGGGAGCTGTTTTTT. Translated, it gives CASKREQTTGELFF. Looking up the rest from reference TRBV19 and TRBJ2-2 gives the full variable domain: DGGITQSPKYLFRKEGQNVTLSCEQNLNHDAMYWYRQDPGQGLRLIYYSQIVNDFQKGDIAEGYSVSREKKESFPLTVTSAQKNPTAFYLCASKREQTTGELFFGEGSRLTVL.

The chain uses TRBV19 and TRBJ2-7; 13 nucleotides align to TRBD2. The CDR3 loop spans 19 amino acids. V shed 3 bases and J 2 bases; nucleotides not matched to a gene: 13. Germline V gene lookup returns CDR1 LNHDA and CDR2 SQIVND (reference sequence). CDR3 in amino acids: CASSMRLVRTSGGAYEQYF. In nucleotides, the CDR3 is TGTGCCAGTAGTATGAGGTTAGTCCGGACTAGCGGGGGTGCCTACGAGCAGTACTTC.

The rearrangement links TRBV28 to TRBJ2-7; 11 positions agree with TRBD1. The CDR3 covers 18 residues. V gave up 5 bases and J gave up 2 bases; unmatched junction bases: 14. Germline assignment: CDR1 MDHEN and CDR2 SYDVKM. The CDR3 bases are TGTGCCAGCAGTGGGGGTGGTTGGTCGGACAGGGGGCCCTACGAGCAGTACTTC. Protein sequence: CASSGGGWSDRGPYEQYF.